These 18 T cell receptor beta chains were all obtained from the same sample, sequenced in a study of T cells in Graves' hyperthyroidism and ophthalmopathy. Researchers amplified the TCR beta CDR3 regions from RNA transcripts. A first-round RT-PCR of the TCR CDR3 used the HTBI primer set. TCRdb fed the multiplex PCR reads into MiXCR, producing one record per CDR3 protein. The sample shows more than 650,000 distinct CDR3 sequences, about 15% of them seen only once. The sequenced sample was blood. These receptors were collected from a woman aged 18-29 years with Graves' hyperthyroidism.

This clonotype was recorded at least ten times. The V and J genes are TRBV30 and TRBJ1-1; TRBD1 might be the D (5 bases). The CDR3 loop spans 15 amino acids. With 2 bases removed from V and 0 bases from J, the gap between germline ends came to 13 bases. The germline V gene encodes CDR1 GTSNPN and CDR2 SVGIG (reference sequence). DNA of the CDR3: TGTGCCTGGAGTCCCAGGGCCCTGATGAACACTGAAGCTTTCTTT. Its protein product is CAWSPRALMNTEAFF.

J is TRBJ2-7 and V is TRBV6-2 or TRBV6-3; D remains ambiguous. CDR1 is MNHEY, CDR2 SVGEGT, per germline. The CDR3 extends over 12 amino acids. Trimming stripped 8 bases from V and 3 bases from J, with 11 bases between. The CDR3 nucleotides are TGTGCCAGCGCGGTGTCTTACTACGAGCAGTACTTC. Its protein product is CASAVSYYEQYF.

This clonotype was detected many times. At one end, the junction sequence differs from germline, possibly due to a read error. This CDR3 is CASSLDRNYEQYF. The CDR3 DNA follows: TGTGCCAGCAGTTTGGACAGAAACTACGAGCAGTACTTC. The gene calls are TRBV5-1 and TRBJ2-7, with D possibly being TRBD1 (6 bases). Germline assignment: CDR1 SGHRS and CDR2 YFSETQ. This CDR3 is built from 13 residues.

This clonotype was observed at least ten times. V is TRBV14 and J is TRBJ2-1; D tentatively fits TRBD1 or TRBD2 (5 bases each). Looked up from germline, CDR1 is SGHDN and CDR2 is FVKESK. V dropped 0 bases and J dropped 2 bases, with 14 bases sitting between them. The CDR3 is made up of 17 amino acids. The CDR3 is CASSQDYGTLPYNEQFF. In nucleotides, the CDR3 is TGTGCCAGCAGCCAAGATTACGGGACCCTTCCCTACAATGAGCAGTTCTTC.

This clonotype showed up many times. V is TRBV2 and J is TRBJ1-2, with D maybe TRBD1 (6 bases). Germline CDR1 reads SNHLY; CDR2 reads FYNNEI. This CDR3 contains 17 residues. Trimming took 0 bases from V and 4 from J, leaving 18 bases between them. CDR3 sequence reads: CASSEASVYRAGYGYTF. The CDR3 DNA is TGTGCCAGCAGTGAAGCGTCGGTGTACAGGGCAGGCTATGGCTACACCTTC.

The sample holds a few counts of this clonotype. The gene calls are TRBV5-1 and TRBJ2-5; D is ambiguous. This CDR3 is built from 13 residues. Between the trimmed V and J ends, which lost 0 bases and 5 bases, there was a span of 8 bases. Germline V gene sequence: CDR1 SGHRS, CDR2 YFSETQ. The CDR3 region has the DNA TGCGCCAGCAGCTTGGGAAGTTTGGAGACCCAGTACTTC. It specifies CASSLGSLETQYF.

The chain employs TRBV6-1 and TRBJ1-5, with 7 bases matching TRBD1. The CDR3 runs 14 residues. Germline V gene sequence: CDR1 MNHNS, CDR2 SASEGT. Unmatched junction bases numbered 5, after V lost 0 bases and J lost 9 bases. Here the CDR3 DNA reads TGTGCCAGCAGTGAAGCTTTGGCAGGGGGGCCCCAGCATTTT. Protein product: CASSEALAGGPQHF.

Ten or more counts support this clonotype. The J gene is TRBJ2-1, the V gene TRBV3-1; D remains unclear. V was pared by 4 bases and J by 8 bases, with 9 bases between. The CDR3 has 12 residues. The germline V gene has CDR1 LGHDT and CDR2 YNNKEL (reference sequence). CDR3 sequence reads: CASSPSQHEQFF. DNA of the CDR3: TGTGCCAGCAGCCCAAGTCAACATGAGCAGTTCTTC.

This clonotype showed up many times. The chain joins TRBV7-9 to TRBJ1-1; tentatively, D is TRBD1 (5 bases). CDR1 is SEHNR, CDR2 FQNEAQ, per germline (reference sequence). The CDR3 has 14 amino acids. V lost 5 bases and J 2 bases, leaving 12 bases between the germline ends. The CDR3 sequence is CASSPPGLNTEAFF. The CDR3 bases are TGTGCCAGCAGCCCCCCGGGACTAAACACTGAAGCTTTCTTT. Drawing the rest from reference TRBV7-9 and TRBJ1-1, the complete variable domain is DTGVSQNPRHKITKRGQNVTFRCDPISEHNRLYWYRQTLGQGPEFLTYFQNEAQLEKSRLLSDRFSAERPKGSFSTLEIQRTEQGDSAMYLCASSPPGLNTEAFFGQGTRLTVV.

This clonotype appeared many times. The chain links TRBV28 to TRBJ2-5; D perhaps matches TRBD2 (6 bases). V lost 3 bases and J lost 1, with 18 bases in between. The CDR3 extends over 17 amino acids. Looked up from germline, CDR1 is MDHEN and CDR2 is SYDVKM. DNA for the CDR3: TGTGCCAGCAGTTTTGCGGGGAGGTTTCAACCCCAAGAGACCCAGTACTTC. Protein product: CASSFAGRFQPQETQYF.

The CDR3 nucleotides read TGTGCCAGCAGTTTACGGGACCCTGGGCCCTACGAGCAGTACTTC. Translating it yields CASSLRDPGPYEQYF. The chain carries TRBV6-5 and TRBJ2-7, with D perhaps given as TRBD1 or TRBD2 (5 bases each). CDR3 length: 15 residues. Germline V gives CDR1 MNHEY, CDR2 SVGAGI. V gave up 4 bases and J gave up 2 bases, with 15 bases separating them.

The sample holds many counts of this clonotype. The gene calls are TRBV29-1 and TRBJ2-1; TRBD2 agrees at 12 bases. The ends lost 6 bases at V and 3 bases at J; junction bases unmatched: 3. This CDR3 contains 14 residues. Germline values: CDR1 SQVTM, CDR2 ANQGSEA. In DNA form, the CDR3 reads TGCAGCGTGGGGGGACTAGCGGGCTACAATGAGCAGTTCTTC. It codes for CSVGGLAGYNEQFF.

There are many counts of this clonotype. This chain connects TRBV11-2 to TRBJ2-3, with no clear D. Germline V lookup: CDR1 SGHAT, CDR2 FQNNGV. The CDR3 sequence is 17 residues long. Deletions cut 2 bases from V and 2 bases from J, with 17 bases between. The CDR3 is CASSLTRTRKHTDTQYF. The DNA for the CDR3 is TGTGCCAGCAGCTTAACCCGGACCCGAAAGCACACAGATACGCAGTATTTT.

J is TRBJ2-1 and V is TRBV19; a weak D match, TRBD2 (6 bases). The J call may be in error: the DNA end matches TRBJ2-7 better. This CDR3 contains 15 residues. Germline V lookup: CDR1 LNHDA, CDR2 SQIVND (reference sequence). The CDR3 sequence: CASNPLGAGLNEQYF. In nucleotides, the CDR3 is TGTGCCAGTAATCCTCTGGGCGCGGGACTCAATGAGCAGTACTTC.

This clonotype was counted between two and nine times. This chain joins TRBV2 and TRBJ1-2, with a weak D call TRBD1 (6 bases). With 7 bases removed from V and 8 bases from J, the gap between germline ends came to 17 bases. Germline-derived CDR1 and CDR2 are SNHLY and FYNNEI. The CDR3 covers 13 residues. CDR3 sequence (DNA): TGTGCCAGCATCGTCGGGGGGCCGGGGGGCTACACCTTC. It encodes CASIVGGPGGYTF.

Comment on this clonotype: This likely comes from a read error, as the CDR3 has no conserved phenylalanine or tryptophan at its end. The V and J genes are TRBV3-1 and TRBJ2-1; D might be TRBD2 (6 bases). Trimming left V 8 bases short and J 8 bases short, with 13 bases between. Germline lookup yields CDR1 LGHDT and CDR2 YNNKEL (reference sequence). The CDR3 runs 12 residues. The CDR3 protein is CASAIWGDEQFL. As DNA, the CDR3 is TGTGCCAGCGCAATCTGGGGGGATGAGCAGTTCCTC.

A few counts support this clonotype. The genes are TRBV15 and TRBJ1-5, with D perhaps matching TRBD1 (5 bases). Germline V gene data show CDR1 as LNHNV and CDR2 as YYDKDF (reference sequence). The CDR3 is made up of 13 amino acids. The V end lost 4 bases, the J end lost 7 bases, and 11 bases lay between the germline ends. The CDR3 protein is CATSKGSRQPQHF. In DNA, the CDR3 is TGTGCCACCAGCAAGGGGTCGAGGCAGCCCCAGCATTTT.

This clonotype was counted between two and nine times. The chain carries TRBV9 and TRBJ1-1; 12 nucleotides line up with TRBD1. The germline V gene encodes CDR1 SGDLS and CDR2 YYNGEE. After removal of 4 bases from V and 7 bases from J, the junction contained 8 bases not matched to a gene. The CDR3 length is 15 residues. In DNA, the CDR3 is TGTGCCAGCAGCAAGACCGGGACAGGGGGCCATGAAGCTTTCTTT. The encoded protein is CASSKTGTGGHEAFF.